This T cell receptor beta chain was sequenced for a study of CD8+CD57+ T cells in acquired aplastic anemia. The study's findings and limits: Patients had roughly 31 CD8+ CDR3 sequences in common with controls (the shared set).

CDR3 size: 14 residues. The germline V gene has CDR1 SGHNT and CDR2 YENEEA. V was shortened by 9 bases and J by 8 bases, with 20 bases between the two germline ends. Regarding this clonotype: Its target is not known.

Genomic DNA acted as the template from which TCR beta VDJ combination and CDR3 sequence profiling were carried out. TCRdb called the reads again in MiXCR, with one record for every CDR3 protein. The profile covers about 210,000 distinct CDR3 sequences, with over 55% appearing a single time and approximately 30% taken by the ten largest. V gene TRBV11-3 combines with J gene TRBJ2-1, with unresolved D. The sequenced sample was sorted CD4+, CD8+, or CD8+CD57+ T cells (not recorded which) from PBMCs. This TCR was recovered from a human donor in good health. The CDR3 reads CASSPSGRVHEQFF. The CDR3 region has the DNA TGTGCCAGTAGTCCCAGTGGTCGGGTTCATGAGCAGTTCTTC.